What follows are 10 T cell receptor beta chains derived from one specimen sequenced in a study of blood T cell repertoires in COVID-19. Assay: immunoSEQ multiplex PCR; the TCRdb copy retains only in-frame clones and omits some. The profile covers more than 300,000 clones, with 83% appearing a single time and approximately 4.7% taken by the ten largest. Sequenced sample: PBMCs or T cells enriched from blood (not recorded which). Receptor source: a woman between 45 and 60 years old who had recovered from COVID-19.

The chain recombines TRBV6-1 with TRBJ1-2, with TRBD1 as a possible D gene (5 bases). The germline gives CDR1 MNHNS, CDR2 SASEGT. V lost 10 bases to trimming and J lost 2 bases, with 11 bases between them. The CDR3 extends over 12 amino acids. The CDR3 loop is CAITGGNYGYTF. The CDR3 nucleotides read TGTGCCATCACGGGGGGGAACTATGGCTACACCTTC.

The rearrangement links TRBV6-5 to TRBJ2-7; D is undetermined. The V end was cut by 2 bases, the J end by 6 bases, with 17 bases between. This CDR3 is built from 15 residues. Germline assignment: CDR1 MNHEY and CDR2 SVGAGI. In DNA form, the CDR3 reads TGTGCCAGCAGTTACGCGGCAGCCTTCCTGGGCGAGCAGTACTTC. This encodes CASSYAAAFLGEQYF.

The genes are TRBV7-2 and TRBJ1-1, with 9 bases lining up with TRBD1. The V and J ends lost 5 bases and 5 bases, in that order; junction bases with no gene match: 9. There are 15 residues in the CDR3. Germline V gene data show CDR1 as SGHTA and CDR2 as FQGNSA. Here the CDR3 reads CASSPDRGSRTEAFF. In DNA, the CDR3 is TGTGCCAGCAGCCCGGACAGGGGAAGTCGAACTGAAGCTTTCTTT.

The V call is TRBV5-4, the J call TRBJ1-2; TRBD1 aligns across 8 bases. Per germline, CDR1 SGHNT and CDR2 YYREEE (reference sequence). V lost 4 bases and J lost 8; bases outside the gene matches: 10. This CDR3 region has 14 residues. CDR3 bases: TGTGCCAGCAGCCGGATGACAGGGGCACAGGGCTACACCTTC. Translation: CASSRMTGAQGYTF.

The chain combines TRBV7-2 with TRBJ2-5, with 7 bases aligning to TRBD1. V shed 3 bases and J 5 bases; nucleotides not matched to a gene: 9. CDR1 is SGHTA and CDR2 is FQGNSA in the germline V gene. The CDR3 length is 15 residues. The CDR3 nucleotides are TGTGCCAGCAGCTTCCAGGGCGGACAGGCGGAGACCCAGTACTTC. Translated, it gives CASSFQGGQAETQYF.

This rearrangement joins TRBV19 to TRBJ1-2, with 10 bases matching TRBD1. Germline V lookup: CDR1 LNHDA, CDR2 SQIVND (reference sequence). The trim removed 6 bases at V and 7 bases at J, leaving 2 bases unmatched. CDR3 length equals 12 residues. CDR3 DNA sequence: TGTGCCAGTAGAGGACAGGGGGTTGGCTACACCTTC. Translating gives CASRGQGVGYTF.

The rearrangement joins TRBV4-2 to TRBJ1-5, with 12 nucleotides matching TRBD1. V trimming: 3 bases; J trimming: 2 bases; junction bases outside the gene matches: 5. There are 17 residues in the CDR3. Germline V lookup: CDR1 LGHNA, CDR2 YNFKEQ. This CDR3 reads CASSQGQGAVRNQPQHF. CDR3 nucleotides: TGTGCCAGCAGCCAGGGACAGGGGGCTGTTCGCAATCAGCCCCAGCATTTT.

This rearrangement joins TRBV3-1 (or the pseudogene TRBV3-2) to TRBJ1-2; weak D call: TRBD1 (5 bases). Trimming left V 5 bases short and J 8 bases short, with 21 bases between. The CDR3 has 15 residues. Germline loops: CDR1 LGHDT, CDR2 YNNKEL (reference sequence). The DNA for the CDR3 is TGTGCCAGCAGCAGGGGCGCCTCTGGGGTAGACGGCTACACCTTC. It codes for CASSRGASGVDGYTF.

The CDR3 region is CASSPREDREETQYF. DNA of the CDR3: TGTGCCAGCTCACCAAGGGAGGACAGGGAGGAGACCCAGTACTTC. J is TRBJ2-5 and V is TRBV18, with TRBD1 identical over 8 bases. Unmatched junction bases numbered 7, after V lost 2 bases and J lost 5 bases. The germline CDR1 and CDR2 sequences are KGHSH and LQKENI. The CDR3 spans 15 residues. Variable domain in full (rest from reference TRBV18 and TRBJ2-5): NAGVMQNPRHLVRRRGQEARLRCSPMKGHSHVYWYRQLPEEGLKFMVYLQKENIIDESGMPKERFSAEFPKEGPSILRIQQVVRGDSAAYFCASSPREDREETQYFGPGTRLLVL.

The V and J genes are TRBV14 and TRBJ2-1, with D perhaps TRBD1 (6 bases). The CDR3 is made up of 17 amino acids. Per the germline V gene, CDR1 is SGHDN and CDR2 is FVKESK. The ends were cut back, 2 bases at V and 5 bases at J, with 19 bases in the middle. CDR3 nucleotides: TGTGCCAGCAGCCAATGGGTTGGGGGCGAAATCGACAATGAGCAGTTCTTC. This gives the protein CASSQWVGGEIDNEQFF.